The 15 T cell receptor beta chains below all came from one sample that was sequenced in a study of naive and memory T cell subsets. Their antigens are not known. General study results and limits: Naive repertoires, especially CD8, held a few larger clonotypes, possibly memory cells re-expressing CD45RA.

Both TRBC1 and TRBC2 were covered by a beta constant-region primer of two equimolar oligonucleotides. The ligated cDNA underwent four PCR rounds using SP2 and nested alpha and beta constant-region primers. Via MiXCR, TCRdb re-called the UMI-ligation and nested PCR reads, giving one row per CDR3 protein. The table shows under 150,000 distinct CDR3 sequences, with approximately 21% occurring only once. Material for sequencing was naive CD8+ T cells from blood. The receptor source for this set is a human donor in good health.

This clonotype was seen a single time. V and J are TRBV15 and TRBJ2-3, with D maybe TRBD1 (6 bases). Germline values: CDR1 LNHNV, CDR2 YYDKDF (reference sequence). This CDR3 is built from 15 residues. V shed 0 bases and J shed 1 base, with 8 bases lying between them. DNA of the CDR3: TGTGCCACCAGCAGAGAGGCAGGGGGCACAGATACGCAGTATTTT. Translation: CATSREAGGTDTQYF. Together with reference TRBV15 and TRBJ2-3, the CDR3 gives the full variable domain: DAMVIQNPRYQVTQFGKPVTLSCSQTLNHNVMYWYQQKSSQAPKLLFHYYDKDFNNEADTPDNFQSRRPNTSFCFLDIRSPGLGDTAMYLCATSREAGGTDTQYFGPGTRLTVL.

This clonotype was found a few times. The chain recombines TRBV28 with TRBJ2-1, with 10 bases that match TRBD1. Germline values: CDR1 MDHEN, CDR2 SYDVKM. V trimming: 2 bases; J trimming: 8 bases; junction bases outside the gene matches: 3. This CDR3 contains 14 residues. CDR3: CASSLGTGADEQFF. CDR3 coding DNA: TGTGCCAGCAGTTTAGGGACAGGGGCGGATGAGCAGTTCTTC.

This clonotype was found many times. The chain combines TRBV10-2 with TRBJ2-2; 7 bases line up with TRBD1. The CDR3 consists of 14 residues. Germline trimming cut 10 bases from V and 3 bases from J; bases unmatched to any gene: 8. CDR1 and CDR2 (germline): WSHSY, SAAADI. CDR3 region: CATRQGVYTGELFF. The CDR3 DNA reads TGCGCCACTCGACAGGGAGTTTACACCGGGGAGCTGTTTTTT.

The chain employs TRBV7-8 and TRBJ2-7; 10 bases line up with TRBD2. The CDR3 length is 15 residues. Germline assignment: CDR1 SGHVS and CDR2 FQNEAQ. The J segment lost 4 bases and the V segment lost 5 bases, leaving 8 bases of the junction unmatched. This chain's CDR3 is CASSDLAGVSYEQYF. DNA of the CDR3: TGTGCCAGCAGCGATCTAGCGGGAGTTTCTTACGAGCAGTACTTC.

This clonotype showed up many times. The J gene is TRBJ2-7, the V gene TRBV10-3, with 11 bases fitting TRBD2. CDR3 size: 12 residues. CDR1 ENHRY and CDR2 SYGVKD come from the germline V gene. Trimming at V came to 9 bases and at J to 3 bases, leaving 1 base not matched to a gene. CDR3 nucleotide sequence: TGTGCCATGGGGACTAGCGGCTACGAGCAGTACTTC. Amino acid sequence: CAMGTSGYEQYF.

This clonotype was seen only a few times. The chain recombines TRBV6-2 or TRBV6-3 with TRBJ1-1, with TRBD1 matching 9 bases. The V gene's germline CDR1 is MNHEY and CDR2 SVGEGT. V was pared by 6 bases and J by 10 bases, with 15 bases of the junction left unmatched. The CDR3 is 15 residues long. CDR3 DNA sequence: TGTGCCAGCAGCCCGGGACAGGGATTGTTAAAAGGAGCTTTCTTT. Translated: CASSPGQGLLKGAFF.

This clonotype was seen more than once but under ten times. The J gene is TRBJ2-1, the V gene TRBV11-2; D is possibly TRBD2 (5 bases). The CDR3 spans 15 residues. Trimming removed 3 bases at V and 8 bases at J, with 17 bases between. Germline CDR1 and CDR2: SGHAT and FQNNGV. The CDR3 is CASSFRGRNGDEQFF. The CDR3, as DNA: TGTGCCAGCAGCTTTCGTGGGAGAAATGGGGATGAGCAGTTCTTC.

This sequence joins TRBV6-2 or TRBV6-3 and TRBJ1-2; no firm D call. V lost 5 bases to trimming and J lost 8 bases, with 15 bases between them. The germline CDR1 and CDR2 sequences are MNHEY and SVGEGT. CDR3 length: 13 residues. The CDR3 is CASSTRQSTGYTF. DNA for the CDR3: TGTGCCAGCAGTACCCGACAATCGACCGGCTACACCTTC.

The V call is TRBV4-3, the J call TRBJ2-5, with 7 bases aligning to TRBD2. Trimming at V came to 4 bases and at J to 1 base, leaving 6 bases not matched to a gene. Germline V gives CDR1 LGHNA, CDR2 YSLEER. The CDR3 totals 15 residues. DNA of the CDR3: TGCGCCAGCAGCCTCCTAGCGGAGAGCCAAGAGACCCAGTACTTC. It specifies CASSLLAESQETQYF.

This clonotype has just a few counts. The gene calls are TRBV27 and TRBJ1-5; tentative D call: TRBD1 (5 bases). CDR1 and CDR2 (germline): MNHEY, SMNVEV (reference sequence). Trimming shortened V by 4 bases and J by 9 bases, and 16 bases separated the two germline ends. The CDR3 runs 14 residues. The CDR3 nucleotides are TGTGCCAGCAGTTATGCCGCGGGGGTTTGGCCCCAGCATTTT. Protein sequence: CASSYAAGVWPQHF.

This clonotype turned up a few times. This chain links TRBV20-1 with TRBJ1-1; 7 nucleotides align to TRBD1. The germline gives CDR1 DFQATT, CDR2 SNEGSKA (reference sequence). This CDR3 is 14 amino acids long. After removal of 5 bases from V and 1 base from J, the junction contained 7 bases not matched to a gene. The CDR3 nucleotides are TGCAGTGCTTATGACAGGGAGGCGAACACTGAAGCTTTCTTT. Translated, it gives CSAYDREANTEAFF.

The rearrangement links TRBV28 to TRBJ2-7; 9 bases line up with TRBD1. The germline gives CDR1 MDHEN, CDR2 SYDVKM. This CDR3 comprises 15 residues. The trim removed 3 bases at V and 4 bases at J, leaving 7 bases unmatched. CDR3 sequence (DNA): TGTGCCAGCAGTTTCCCAGGACAGGGGTGGTACGAGCAGTACTTC. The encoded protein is CASSFPGQGWYEQYF.

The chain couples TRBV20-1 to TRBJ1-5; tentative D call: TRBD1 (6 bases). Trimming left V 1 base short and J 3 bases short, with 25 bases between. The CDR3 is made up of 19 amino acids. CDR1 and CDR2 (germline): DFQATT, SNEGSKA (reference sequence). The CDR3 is CSARGHTLQGRPVNQPQHF. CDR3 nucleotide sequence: TGCAGTGCTAGAGGACACACCCTCCAGGGGAGGCCAGTCAATCAGCCCCAGCATTTT.

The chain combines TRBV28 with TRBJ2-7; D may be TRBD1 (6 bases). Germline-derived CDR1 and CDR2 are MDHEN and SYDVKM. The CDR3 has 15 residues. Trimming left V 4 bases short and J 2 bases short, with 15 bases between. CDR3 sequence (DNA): TGTGCCAGCAGTTCAAGGACAGCCCAAACCTACGAGCAGTACTTC. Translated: CASSSRTAQTYEQYF. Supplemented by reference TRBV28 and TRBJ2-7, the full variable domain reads DVKVTQSSRYLVKRTGEKVFLECVQDMDHENMFWYRQDPGLGLRLIYFSYDVKMKEKGDIPEGYSVSREKKERFSLILESASTNQTSMYLCASSSRTAQTYEQYFGPGTRLTVT.

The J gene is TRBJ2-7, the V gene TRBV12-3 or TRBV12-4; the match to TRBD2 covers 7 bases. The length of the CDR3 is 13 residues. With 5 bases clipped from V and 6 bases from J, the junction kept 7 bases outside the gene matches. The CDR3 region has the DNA TGTGCCAGCAGTCCTAGCGGACGCTGCGAGCAGTACTTC. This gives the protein CASSPSGRCEQYF.